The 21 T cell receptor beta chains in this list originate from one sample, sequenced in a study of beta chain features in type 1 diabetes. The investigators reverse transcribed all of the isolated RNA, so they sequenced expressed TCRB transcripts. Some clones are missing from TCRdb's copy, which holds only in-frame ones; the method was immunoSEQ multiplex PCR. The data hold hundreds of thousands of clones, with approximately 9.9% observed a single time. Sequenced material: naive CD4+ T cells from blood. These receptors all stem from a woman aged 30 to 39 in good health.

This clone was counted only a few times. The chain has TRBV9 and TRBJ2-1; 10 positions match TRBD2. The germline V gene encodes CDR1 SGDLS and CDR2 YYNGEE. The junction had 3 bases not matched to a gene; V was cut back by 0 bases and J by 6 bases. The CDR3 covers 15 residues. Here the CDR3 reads CASSVAGLAVNEQFF. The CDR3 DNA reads TGTGCCAGCAGCGTAGCTGGACTAGCGGTCAATGAGCAGTTCTTC.

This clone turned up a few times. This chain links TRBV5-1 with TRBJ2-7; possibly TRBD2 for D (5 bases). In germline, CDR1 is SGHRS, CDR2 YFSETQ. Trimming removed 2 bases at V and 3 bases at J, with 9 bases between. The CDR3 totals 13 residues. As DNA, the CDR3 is TGCGCCAGCAGCTTCAGGAGGAACTACGAGCAGTACTTC. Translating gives CASSFRRNYEQYF.

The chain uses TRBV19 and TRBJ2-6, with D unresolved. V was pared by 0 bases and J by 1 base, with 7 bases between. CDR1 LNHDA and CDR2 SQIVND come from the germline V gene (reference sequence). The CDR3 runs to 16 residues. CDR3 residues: CASSIDPRSGANVLTF. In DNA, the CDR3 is TGTGCCAGTAGTATAGATCCCAGGTCTGGGGCCAACGTCCTGACTTTC.

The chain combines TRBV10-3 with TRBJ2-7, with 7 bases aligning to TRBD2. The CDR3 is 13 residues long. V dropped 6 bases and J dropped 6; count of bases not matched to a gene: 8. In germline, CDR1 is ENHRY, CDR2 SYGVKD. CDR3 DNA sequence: TGTGCCATCAGATGGCGGGAGAGGGGCGAGCAGTACTTC. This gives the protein CAIRWRERGEQYF.

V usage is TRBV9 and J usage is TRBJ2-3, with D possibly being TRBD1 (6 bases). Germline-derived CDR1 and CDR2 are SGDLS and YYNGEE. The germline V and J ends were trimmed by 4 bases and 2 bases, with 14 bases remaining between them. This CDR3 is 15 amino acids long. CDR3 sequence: CASSPPGQLTDTQYF. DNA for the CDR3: TGTGCCAGCAGCCCCCCGGGACAACTCACAGATACGCAGTATTTT. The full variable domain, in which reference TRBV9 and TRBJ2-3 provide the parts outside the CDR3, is DSGVTQTPKHLITATGQRVTLRCSPRSGDLSVYWYQQSLDQGLQFLIQYYNGEERAKGNILERFSAQQFPDLHSELNLSSLELGDSALYFCASSPPGQLTDTQYFGPGTRLTVL.

CDR3 sequence reads: CASSSSGRIDNEQFF. Here the CDR3 DNA reads TGTGCCAGCAGCTCTAGCGGGAGAATCGACAATGAGCAGTTCTTC. The J gene is TRBJ2-1, the V gene TRBV7-6; 10 nucleotides line up with TRBD2. V lost 4 bases and J lost 5; bases outside the gene matches: 5. The CDR3 is 15 residues long. The V gene's germline CDR1 is SGHVS and CDR2 FNYEAQ.

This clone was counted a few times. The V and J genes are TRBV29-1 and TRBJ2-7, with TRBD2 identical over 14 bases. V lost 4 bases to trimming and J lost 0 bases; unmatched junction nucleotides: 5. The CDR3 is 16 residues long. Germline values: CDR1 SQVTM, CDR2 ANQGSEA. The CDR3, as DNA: TGCAGCGTTGTTGGACTAGCGGGAGGCCGCTCCTACGAGCAGTACTTC. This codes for CSVVGLAGGRSYEQYF.

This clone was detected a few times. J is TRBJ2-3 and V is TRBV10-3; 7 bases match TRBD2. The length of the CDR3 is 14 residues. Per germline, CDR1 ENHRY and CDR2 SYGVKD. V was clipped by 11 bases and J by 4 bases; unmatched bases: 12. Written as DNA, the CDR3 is TGTGCCGCCGAACCTAGCGGATCAGCAGATACGCAGTATTTT. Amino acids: CAAEPSGSADTQYF.

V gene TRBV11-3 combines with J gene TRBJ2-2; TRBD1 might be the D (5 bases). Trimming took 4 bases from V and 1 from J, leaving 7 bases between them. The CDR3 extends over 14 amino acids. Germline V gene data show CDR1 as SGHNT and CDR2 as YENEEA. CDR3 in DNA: TGTGCCAGCAGCTCTCAGGGGAACACCGGGGAGCTGTTTTTT. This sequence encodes CASSSQGNTGELFF.

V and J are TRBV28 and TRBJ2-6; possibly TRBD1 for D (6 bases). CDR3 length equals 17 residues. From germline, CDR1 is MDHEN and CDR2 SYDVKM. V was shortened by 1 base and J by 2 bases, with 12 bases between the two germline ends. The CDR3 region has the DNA TGTGCCAGCAGTTTATTACAGGGAGAGGCTGGGGCCAACGTCCTGACTTTC. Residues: CASSLLQGEAGANVLTF.

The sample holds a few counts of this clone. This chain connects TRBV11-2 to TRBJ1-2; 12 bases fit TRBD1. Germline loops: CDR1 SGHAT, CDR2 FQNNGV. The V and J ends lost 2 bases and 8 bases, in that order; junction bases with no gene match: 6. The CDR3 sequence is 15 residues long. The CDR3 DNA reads TGTGCCAGCAGCTTAACGGGACAGGGGGCAGGGGGCTACACCTTC. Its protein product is CASSLTGQGAGGYTF.

The CDR3 protein is CASSRRLANTGELFF. CDR3 nucleotide sequence: TGCGCCAGCAGCCGCCGACTGGCGAACACCGGGGAGCTGTTTTTT. The rearrangement uses TRBV4-3 and TRBJ2-2; D is ambiguous. Germline loops: CDR1 LGHNA, CDR2 YSLEER. The CDR3 totals 15 residues. Trimming shortened V by 4 bases and J by 0 bases, and 9 bases separated the two germline ends.

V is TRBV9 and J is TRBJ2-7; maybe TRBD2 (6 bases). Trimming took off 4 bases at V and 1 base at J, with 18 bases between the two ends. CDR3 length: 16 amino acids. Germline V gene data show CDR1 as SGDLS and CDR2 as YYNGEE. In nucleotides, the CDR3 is TGTGCCAGCAGCTCCGCGGGACGGGAACATTCCTACGAGCAGTACTTC. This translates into CASSSAGREHSYEQYF. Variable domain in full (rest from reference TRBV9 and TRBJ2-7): DSGVTQTPKHLITATGQRVTLRCSPRSGDLSVYWYQQSLDQGLQFLIQYYNGEERAKGNILERFSAQQFPDLHSELNLSSLELGDSALYFCASSSAGREHSYEQYFGPGTRLTVT.

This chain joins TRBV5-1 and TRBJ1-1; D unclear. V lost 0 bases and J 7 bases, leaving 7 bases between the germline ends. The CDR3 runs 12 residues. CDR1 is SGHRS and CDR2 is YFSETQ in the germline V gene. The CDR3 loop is CASSLGEGEAFF. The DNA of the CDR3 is TGCGCCAGCAGCTTGGGAGAGGGTGAAGCTTTCTTT.

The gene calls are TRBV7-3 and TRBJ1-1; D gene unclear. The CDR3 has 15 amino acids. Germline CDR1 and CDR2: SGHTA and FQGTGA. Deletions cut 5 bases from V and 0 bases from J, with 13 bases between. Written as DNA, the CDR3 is TGTGCCAGCAGCCCGACCGGGTCCATGAACACTGAAGCTTTCTTT. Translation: CASSPTGSMNTEAFF. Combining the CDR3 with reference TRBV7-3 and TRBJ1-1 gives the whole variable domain GAGVSQTPSNKVTEKGKYVELRCDPISGHTALYWYRQSLGQGPEFLIYFQGTGAADDSGLPNDRFFAVRPEGSVSTLKIQRTERGDSAVYLCASSPTGSMNTEAFFGQGTRLTVV.

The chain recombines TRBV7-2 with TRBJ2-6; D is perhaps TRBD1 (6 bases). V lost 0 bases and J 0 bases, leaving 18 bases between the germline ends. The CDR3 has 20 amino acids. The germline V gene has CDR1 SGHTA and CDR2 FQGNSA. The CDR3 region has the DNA TGTGCCAGCAGCTTAGCGTCACAGGGCCTTTTTCTCTCTGGGGCCAACGTCCTGACTTTC. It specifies CASSLASQGLFLSGANVLTF.

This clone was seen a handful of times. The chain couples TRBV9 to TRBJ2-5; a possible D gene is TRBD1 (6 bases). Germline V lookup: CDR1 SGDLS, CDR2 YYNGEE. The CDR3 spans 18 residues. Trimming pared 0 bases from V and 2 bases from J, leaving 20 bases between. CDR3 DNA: TGTGCCAGCAGCGTAGATCTGGGGGACACTCCGGATCAAGAGACCCAGTACTTC. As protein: CASSVDLGDTPDQETQYF.

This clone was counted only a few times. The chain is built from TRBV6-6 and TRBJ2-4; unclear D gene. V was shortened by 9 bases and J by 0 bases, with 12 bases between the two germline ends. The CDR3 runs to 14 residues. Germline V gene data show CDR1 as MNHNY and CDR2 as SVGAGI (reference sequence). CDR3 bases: TGTGCCAGTTCCGAGTCGATAGCCAAAAACATTCAGTACTTC. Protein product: CASSESIAKNIQYF.

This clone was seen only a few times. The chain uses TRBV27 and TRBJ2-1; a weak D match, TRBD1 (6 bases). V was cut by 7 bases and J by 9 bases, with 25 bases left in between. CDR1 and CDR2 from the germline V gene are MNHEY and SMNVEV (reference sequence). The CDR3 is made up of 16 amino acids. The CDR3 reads CASTRLRSGEGGEQFF. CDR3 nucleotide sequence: TGTGCCAGCACGCGGTTAAGGTCAGGGGAAGGGGGTGAGCAGTTCTTC.

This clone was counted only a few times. CDR3 sequence (DNA): TGCAGCGTTGAGTTAGCGGGAGAGCCCACAGATACGCAGTATTTT. Encoded protein: CSVELAGEPTDTQYF. The chain couples TRBV29-1 to TRBJ2-3; 9 bases are shared with TRBD2. CDR1 and CDR2 from the germline V gene are SQVTM and ANQGSEA. Trimming cost V 3 bases and J 2 bases; bases outside gene matches: 6. The CDR3 spans 15 residues.

CDR3 region: CASSSPSGELFF. CDR3 coding DNA: TGTGCCAGCAGCTCCCCTTCGGGGGAGCTGTTTTTT. The V call is TRBV7-2, the J call TRBJ2-2; D gene ambiguous. Trimming took off 4 bases at V and 8 bases at J, with 8 bases between the two ends. CDR1 is SGHTA and CDR2 is FQGNSA in the germline V gene. The CDR3 runs to 12 residues. Variable domain in full (rest from reference TRBV7-2 and TRBJ2-2): GAGVSQSPSNKVTEKGKDVELRCDPISGHTALYWYRQSLGQGLEFLIYFQGNSAPDKSGLPSDRFSAERTGGSVSTLTIQRTQQEDSAVYLCASSSPSGELFFGEGSRLTVL.